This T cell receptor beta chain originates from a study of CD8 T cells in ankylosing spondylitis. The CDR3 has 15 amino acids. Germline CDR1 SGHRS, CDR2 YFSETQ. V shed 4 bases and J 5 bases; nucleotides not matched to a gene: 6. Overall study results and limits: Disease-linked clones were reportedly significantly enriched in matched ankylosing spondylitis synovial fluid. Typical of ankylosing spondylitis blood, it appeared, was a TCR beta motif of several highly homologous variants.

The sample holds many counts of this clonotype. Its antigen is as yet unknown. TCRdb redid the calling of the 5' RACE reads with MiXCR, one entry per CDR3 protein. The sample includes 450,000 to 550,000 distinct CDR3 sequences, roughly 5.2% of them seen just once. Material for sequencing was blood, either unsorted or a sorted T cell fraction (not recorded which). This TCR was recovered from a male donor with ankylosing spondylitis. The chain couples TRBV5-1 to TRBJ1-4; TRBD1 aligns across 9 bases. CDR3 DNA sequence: TGCGCCAGCAGCGTCGGGACAGGGACGAATGAAAAACTGTTTTTT. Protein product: CASSVGTGTNEKLFF. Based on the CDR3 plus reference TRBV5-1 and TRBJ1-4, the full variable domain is KAGVTQTPRYLIKTRGQQVTLSCSPISGHRSVSWYQQTPGQGLQFLFEYFSETQRNKGNFPGRFSGRQFSNSRSEMNVSTLELGDSALYLCASSVGTGTNEKLFFGSGTQLSVL.